Here is one T cell receptor beta chain with its context. Authors' analysis steps: The assay estimated nucleated cells by amplifying reference gene primers. Using immunoSEQ multiplex PCR, the repertoire was profiled, and TCRdb retains in-frame clones only, with some absent. V and J calls and clone size are copied from that table; D and trimming were computed from the DNA. Among 90,000 to 150,000 clones, around nine tenths were seen once, and the ten largest hold roughly 1%. The germline V gene has CDR1 MNHEY and CDR2 SVGAGI. V dropped 5 bases and J dropped 4; count of bases not matched to a gene: 3. The CDR3 has 15 amino acids. The data originate from a study of blood T cell repertoires in COVID-19. Study background: Whether acute or convalescent, the COVID-19 samples came from the United States, Italy and Spain.

Sequencing was carried out using peripheral blood. The TCR sequence derives from a woman between 45 and 60 years old with active or convalescent COVID-19. V and J are TRBV6-5 and TRBJ2-1; 12 bases match TRBD2. The CDR3 reads CASSPGTSGYNEQFF. DNA of the CDR3: TGTGCCAGCAGTCCCGGGACTAGCGGGTACAATGAGCAGTTCTTC.